The rows below give T cell receptor beta chains drawn from one sample of a study of identical twins. TCRdb reanalysed the 5' RACE reads using MiXCR and keeps one entry per CDR3 protein. The sample comprises approximately 1.8 million distinct CDR3 sequences, around 29% of which are singletons, and less than 0.35% rests with the top ten. The sequencing input was cord blood. These receptors all stem from a newborn girl in good health. CDR3s include the opening cysteine and the closing phenylalanine or tryptophan. The D gene is left open where the match is weak. Clone size is given for some rows only: seen once, a few or many times, or a class if the clone is expanded.

cdr3_aa cdr3_nt j_call d_call v_call clone_size
CASRDRGVNVLTF TGTGCCAGTAGGGACAGGGGAGTTAACGTCCTGACTTTC TRBJ2-6 TRBD1 TRBV19 -
CSARALAGGAALYNEQFF TGCAGTGCTAGAGCACTAGCGGGGGGGGCTGCCCTTTACAATGAGCAGTTCTTC TRBJ2-1 TRBD2 TRBV20-1 few
CASTQGNGYTF TGTGCCAGCACCCAGGGTAATGGCTACACCTTC TRBJ1-2 - TRBV3-1 -
CASSPIPSSYNEQFF TGTGCCAGCTCACCAATCCCGAGCTCCTACAATGAGCAGTTCTTC TRBJ2-1 - TRBV18 many
CASSPLSGRPDTQYF TGTGCCAGCAGTCCCCTTAGCGGGAGACCAGATACGCAGTATTTT TRBJ2-3 TRBD2 TRBV28 -
CASSRRQGNTEAFF TGTGCCAGCAGCCGACGCCAGGGGAACACTGAAGCTTTCTTT TRBJ1-1 - TRBV21-1 few
CAISESKTHNEQFF TGTGCCATCAGTGAGTCAAAGACTCACAATGAGCAGTTCTTC TRBJ2-1 - TRBV10-3 few
CSASLEAYEQYF TGCAGTGCTAGCCTCGAGGCCTACGAGCAGTACTTC TRBJ2-7 - TRBV20-1 -
CASSYSGAVYEQFF TGTGCCAGCAGTTACTCAGGAGCCGTTTATGAGCAGTTCTTC TRBJ2-1 - TRBV6-5 -
CSANRGPYEQYF TGCAGTGCTAACAGGGGGCCTTACGAGCAGTACTTC TRBJ2-7 TRBD1 TRBV20-1 many
CASSQVSPRDRWTDTQYF TGTGCCAGCAGCCAAGTGTCGCCCCGGGACAGGTGGACAGATACGCAGTATTTT TRBJ2-3 TRBD1 TRBV4-2 few
CATSSQRRARGDTQYF TGTGCCACCAGCAGCCAAAGGCGGGCAAGGGGAGATACGCAGTATTTT TRBJ2-3 - TRBV15 -
CASSWGSGEQYF TGCGCCAGCAGCTGGGGGTCAGGCGAGCAGTACTTC TRBJ2-7 - TRBV5-1 many
CASSWGRGSLIADGNQPQHF TGTGCCAGCAGTTGGGGGAGAGGGTCCCTAATTGCCGACGGCAATCAGCCCCAGCATTTT TRBJ1-5 - TRBV12-3/TRBV12-4 -
CASSLYAGRSINSYEQYF TGTGCCAGCAGTTTGTATGCAGGGAGAAGCATAAACTCCTACGAGCAGTACTTC TRBJ2-7 - TRBV28 -
CASSQDGANTGELFF TGTGCCAGCAGCCAAGATGGGGCGAACACCGGGGAGCTGTTTTTT TRBJ2-2 - TRBV4-2 -
CASSQLGPVGNIQYF TGTGCCAGCAGCCAGCTAGGGCCCGTTGGAAACATTCAGTACTTC TRBJ2-4 - TRBV4-2 many
CASSLAGLNPYEQYF TGTGCCAGCAGCTTGGCGGGACTTAACCCCTACGAGCAGTACTTC TRBJ2-7 - TRBV7-2 -
CAAGLATYNEQYF TGTGCCGCGGGACTAGCGACCTACAATGAGCAGTACTTC TRBJ2-7 TRBD2 TRBV28 -
CASSLTGRYTEAFF TGTGCCAGCAGTTTAACAGGGCGGTACACTGAAGCTTTCTTT TRBJ1-1 - TRBV28 -
CSASGNRPQHF TGCAGTGCTAGCGGCAATCGGCCCCAGCATTTT TRBJ1-5 - TRBV20-1 -
CATSGQNSRYEQYF TGTGCCACGTCAGGACAGAACTCCCGCTACGAGCAGTACTTC TRBJ2-7 - TRBV7-9 few
CASGNGGNQPQHF TGTGCCAGCGGAAATGGGGGAAATCAGCCCCAGCATTTT TRBJ1-5 - TRBV12-3/TRBV12-4 -
CASSPAREYIQYF TGTGCCAGCAGCCCCGCGAGGGAATACATTCAGTACTTC TRBJ2-4 - TRBV28 -
CATSERAGDVDTQYF TGTGCCACCAGTGAGCGCGCAGGGGATGTGGATACGCAGTATTTT TRBJ2-3 - TRBV24-1 few
CASSGFDKGLQQFF TGCGCCAGCAGCGGTTTCGATAAAGGGTTGCAGCAGTTCTTC TRBJ2-1 - TRBV4-1 -
CASSDTYGSYGYTF TGTGCCAGCAGCGATACATACGGATCCTATGGCTACACCTTC TRBJ1-2 - TRBV6-6 few
CAWSVGLAGDEQFF TGTGCCTGGAGTGTAGGACTAGCGGGAGATGAGCAGTTCTTC TRBJ2-1 TRBD2 TRBV30 -
CSARQRTAKETQYF TGCAGTGCTAGGCAACGGACTGCCAAAGAGACCCAGTACTTC TRBJ2-5 - TRBV20-1 few
CASSQGGAYGDTQYF TGTGCCAGCAGCCAGGGGGGAGCCTATGGAGATACGCAGTATTTT TRBJ2-3 - TRBV4-2 -
CASRIRPQGWGTEAFF TGTGCCAGTCGGATCCGCCCTCAGGGGTGGGGAACTGAAGCTTTCTTT TRBJ1-1 - TRBV27 -
CSATGQGKDTQYF TGCAGTGCCACTGGACAGGGGAAAGATACGCAGTATTTT TRBJ2-3 TRBD1 TRBV20-1 -
CSARDRFLNGYTF TGCAGTGCTAGAGATAGGTTTTTGAATGGCTACACCTTC TRBJ1-2 - TRBV20-1 -
CASSQEPLLLAGVPYNEQFF TGTGCCAGCAGCCAAGAACCCCTCCTACTAGCGGGGGTACCCTACAATGAGCAGTTCTTC TRBJ2-1 TRBD2 TRBV4-2 many
CAITLSPTGSTESFF TGTGCCATCACCCTCAGCCCAACGGGGTCCACTGAATCTTTCTTT TRBJ1-1 - TRBV10-3 once
CASSDTDLSSYNEQFF TGTGCCAGCAGCGACACAGACTTGAGCTCCTACAATGAGCAGTTCTTC TRBJ2-1 - TRBV2 few
CASSKLTRGNEQFF TGTGCCAGCAGTAAGTTAACCAGGGGGAATGAGCAGTTCTTC TRBJ2-1 TRBD1 TRBV6-2/TRBV6-3 -
CATNNSGGLGETQYF TGTGCCACCAATAATTCGGGGGGGCTGGGGGAGACCCAGTACTTC TRBJ2-5 TRBD2 TRBV7-2 few